These 8 T cell receptor beta chains were sequenced from one sample in a study of T cell responses to AZD1222 COVID-19 vaccine. Here immunoSEQ multiplex PCR was the method, and the copy in TCRdb shows in-frame clones only, minus some. The sample yields about 120,000 clones, just over 90% seen once. The sample here was peripheral blood, taken 28 days after the second AZD1222 dose. The receptors come from an adult who received the AZD1222 COVID-19 vaccine.

V gene TRBV19 combines with J gene TRBJ2-7; TRBD2 agrees at 15 bases. This CDR3 region has 20 residues. From germline, CDR1 is LNHDA and CDR2 SQIVND (reference sequence). Trimming at V came to 2 bases and at J to 0 bases, leaving 11 bases not matched to a gene. CDR3 bases: TGTGCCAGTAGTATAAGGGGGACTAGCGGGAGGTTGGGGAGCTCCTACGAGCAGTACTTC. Protein sequence: CASSIRGTSGRLGSSYEQYF.

The rearrangement links TRBV6-5 to TRBJ1-3, with unresolved D. The CDR3 contains 13 residues. In germline, CDR1 is MNHEY, CDR2 SVGAGI. V gave up 0 bases and J gave up 4 bases, with 4 bases separating them. CDR3 bases: TGTGCCAGCAGTTACTCGAGGGGAAACACCATATATTTT. The encoded protein is CASSYSRGNTIYF.

The chain combines TRBV18 with TRBJ2-3, with 7 bases that match TRBD1. CDR3 length: 17 amino acids. J was trimmed by 3 bases and V by 6 bases; bases with no gene match: 15. CDR1 is KGHSH, CDR2 LQKENI, per germline. In DNA form, the CDR3 reads TGTGCCAGCTCGCGAGAGATTACCGGGACAGCAACAGATACGCAGTATTTT. The encoded protein is CASSREITGTATDTQYF.

DNA for the CDR3: TGCGCCAGCAGTACCGGGACCAATGTCGAGACCCAGTACTTC. Translated: CASSTGTNVETQYF. This chain joins TRBV5-1 and TRBJ2-5, with D perhaps assigned TRBD1 or TRBD2 (5 bases each). CDR3 length: 14 amino acids. Trimming took off 5 bases at V and 5 bases at J, with 16 bases between the two ends. Per the germline V gene, CDR1 is SGHRS and CDR2 is YFSETQ.

This clone was detected a few times. The genes are TRBV2 and TRBJ1-4; no clear D. CDR1 is SNHLY, CDR2 FYNNEI, per germline. This CDR3 comprises 16 residues. With 3 bases removed from V and 6 bases from J, the gap between germline ends came to 17 bases. In nucleotides, the CDR3 is TGTGCCAGCAGTGAGAAACGGGGTGATTCTTATGAAAAACTGTTTTTT. It translates to CASSEKRGDSYEKLFF.

V and J are TRBV19 and TRBJ1-2; 10 positions match TRBD1. Germline V gives CDR1 LNHDA, CDR2 SQIVND (reference sequence). The CDR3 contains 14 residues. V shed 3 bases and J 8 bases; nucleotides not matched to a gene: 6. CDR3 sequence reads: CASSIRQGAWGYTF. CDR3 bases: TGTGCCAGTAGTATCAGACAGGGGGCTTGGGGCTACACCTTC.

Notes on this clone: In the same sample, other DNA sequences code for this CDR3. The V gene is TRBV7-2, the J gene TRBJ2-1; 15 bases match TRBD2. The germline CDR1 and CDR2 sequences are SGHTA and FQGNSA. V shed 4 bases and J 10 bases; nucleotides not matched to a gene: 2. The CDR3 length is 14 residues. The CDR3 spells CASSSGLAGGEQFF. For the CDR3, the DNA is TGTGCCAGCAGCTCGGGACTAGCGGGGGGAGAGCAGTTCTTC.

V usage is TRBV7-2 and J usage is TRBJ1-5; D gene unclear. The CDR3 is 17 residues long. Germline-derived CDR1 and CDR2 are SGHTA and FQGNSA. Trimming left V 5 bases short and J 1 base short, with 18 bases between. CDR3 amino acids: CASSPRPVRRSNQPQHF. The CDR3 DNA reads as TGTGCCAGCAGCCCGCGCCCTGTACGTAGGAGCAATCAGCCCCAGCATTTT.